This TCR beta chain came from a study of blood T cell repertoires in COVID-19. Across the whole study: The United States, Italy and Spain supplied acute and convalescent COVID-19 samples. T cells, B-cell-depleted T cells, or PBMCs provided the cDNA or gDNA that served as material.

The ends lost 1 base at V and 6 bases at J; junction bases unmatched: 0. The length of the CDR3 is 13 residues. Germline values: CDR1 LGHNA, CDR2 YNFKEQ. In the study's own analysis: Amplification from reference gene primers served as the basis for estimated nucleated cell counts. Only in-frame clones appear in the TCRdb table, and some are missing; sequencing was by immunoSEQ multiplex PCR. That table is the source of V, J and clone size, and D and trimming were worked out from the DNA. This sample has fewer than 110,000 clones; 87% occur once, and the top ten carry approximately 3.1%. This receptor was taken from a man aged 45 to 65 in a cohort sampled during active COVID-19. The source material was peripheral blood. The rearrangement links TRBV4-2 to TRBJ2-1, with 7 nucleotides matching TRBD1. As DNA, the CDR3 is TGTGCCAGCAGCCAAGCAGGGGGCAATGAGCAGTTCTTC. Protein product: CASSQAGGNEQFF.